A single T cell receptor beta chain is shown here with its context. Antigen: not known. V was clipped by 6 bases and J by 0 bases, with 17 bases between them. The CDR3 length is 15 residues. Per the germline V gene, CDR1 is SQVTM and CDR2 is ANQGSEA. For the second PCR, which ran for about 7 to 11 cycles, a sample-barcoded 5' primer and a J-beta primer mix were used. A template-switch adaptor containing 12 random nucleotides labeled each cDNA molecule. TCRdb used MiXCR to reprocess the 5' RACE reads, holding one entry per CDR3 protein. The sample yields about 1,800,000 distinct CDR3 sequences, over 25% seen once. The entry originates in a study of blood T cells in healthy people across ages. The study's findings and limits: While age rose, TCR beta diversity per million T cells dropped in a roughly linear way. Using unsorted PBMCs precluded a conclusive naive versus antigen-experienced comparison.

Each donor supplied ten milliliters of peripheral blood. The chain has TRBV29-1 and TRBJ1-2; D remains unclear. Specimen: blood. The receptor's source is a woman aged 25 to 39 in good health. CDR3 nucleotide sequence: TGCAGCGTGCGTGGATCAGGTGTAGCTAACTATGGCTACACCTTC. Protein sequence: CSVRGSGVANYGYTF.